This T cell receptor (beta chain) was recovered during a study of blood T cell repertoires in COVID-19. Study background: Sources were T cells, B-cell-depleted T cells, or PBMCs; the material itself was cDNA or gDNA.

Study processing details: Estimated nucleated cell counts came from reference gene primer amplification. Clones were read by immunoSEQ multiplex PCR, and TCRdb kept only the in-frame ones, dropping some. V and J calls and clone size are as listed in that table; D and trimming were resolved from the DNA. The sample lists around 180,000 clones; less than 90% were seen once. The ends lost 7 bases at V and 16 bases at J; junction bases unmatched: 8. Germline values: CDR1 MDHEN, CDR2 SYDVKM. This CDR3 contains 12 residues. The specimen was peripheral blood. This chain links TRBV28 with TRBJ1-6; 9 nucleotides match TRBD1. This receptor was obtained from a man in his 70s with active or convalescent COVID-19. CDR3 sequence reads: CASTPRDRALHF. The CDR3 DNA follows: TGTGCCAGCACTCCTCGGGACAGGGCTCTCCACTTT.